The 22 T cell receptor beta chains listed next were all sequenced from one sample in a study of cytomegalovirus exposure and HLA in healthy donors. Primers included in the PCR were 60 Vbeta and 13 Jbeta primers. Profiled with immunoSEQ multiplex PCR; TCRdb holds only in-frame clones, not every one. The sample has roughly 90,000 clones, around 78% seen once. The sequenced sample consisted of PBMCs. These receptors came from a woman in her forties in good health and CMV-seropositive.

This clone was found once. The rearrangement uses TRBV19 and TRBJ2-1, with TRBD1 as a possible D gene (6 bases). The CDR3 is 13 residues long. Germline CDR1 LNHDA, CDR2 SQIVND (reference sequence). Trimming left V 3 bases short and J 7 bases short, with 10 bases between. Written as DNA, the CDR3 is TGTGCCAGTAGTATGGGCAGGGGTAATGAGCAGTTCTTC. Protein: CASSMGRGNEQFF.

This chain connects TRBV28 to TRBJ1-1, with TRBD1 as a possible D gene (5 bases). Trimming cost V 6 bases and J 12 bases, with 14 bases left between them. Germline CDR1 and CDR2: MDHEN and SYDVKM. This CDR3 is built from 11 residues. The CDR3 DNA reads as TGTGCCAGCAGCCCCCAGGACATAACTTTCTTT. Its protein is CASSPQDITFF.

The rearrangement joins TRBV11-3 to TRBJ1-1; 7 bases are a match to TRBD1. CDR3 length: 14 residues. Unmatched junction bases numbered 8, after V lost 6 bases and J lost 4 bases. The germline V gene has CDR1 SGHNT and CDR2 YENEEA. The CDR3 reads CASRQNSGGTEAFF. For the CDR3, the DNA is TGTGCCAGCAGACAAAACTCAGGGGGCACTGAAGCTTTCTTT.

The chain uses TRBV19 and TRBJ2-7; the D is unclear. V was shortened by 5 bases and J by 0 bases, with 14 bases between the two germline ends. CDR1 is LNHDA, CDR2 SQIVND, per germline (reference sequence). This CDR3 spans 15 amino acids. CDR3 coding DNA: TGTGCCAGTAGTCCTCGAGAGGAGAGCTCCTACGAGCAGTACTTC. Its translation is CASSPREESSYEQYF.

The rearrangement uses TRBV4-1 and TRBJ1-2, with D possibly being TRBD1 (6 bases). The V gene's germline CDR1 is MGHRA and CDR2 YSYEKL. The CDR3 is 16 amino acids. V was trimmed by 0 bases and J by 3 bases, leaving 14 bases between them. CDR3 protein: CASSQDSGQNYYGYTF. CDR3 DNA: TGCGCCAGCAGCCAAGATTCCGGACAGAACTACTATGGCTACACCTTC.

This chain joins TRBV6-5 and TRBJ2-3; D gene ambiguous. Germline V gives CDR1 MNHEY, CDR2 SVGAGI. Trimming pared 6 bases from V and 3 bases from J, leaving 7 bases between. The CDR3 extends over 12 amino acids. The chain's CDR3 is CASRARTDTQYF. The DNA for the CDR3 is TGTGCCAGCAGGGCCCGTACAGATACGCAGTATTTT.

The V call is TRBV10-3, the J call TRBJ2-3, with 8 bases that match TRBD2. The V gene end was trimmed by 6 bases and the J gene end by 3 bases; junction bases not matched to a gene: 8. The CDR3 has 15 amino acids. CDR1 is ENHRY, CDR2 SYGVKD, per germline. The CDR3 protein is CAIRSGTRGTDTQYF. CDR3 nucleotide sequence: TGTGCCATCAGGTCCGGGACTAGAGGTACAGATACGCAGTATTTT.

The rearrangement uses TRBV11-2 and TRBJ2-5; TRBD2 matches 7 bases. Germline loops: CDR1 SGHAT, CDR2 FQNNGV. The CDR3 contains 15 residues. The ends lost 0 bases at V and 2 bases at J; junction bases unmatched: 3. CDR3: CASSLDLAEQETQYF. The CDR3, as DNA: TGTGCCAGCAGCTTAGATCTAGCGGAGCAAGAGACCCAGTACTTC.

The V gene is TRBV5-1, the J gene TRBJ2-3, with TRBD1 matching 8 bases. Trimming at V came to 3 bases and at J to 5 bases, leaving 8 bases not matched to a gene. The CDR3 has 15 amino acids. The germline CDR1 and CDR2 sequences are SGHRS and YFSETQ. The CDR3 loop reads CASSSGQGIGDTQYF. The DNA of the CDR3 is TGCGCCAGCAGCTCAGGACAGGGAATAGGAGATACGCAGTATTTT.

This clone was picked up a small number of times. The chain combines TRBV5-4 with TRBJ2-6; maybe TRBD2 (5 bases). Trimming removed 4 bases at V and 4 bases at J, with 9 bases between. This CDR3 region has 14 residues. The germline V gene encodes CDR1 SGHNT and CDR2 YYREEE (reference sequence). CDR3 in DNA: TGTGCCAGCAGCCCGGAGGCAGGGGCCAACGTCCTGACTTTC. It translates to CASSPEAGANVLTF.

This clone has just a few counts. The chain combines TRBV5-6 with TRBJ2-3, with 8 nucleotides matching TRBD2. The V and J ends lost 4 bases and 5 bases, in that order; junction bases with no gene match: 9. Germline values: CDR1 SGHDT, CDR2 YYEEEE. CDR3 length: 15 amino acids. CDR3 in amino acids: CASSHTGGREDTQYF. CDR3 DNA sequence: TGTGCCAGCAGCCATACGGGGGGGAGGGAAGATACGCAGTATTTT.

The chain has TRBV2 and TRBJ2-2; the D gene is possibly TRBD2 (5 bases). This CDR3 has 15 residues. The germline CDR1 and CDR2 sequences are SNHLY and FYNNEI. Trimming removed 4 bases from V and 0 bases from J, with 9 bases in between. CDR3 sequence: CASSGGSANTGELFF. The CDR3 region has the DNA TGTGCCAGCAGTGGAGGGTCAGCGAACACCGGGGAGCTGTTTTTT.

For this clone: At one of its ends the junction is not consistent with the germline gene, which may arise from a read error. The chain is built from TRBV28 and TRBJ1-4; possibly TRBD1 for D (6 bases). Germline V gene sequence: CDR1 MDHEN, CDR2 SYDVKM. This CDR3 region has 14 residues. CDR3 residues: CASRTGLSNKKLFF. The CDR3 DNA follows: TGTGCCAGCAGGACAGGACTCTCTAATAAAAAACTGTTTTTT.

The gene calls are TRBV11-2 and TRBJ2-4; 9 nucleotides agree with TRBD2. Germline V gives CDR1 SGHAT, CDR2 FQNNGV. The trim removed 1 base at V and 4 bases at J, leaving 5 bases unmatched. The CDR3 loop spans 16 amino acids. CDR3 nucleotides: TGTGCCAGCAGCTTAGTGCCTAGCGGGGTGAAAAACATTCAGTACTTC. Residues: CASSLVPSGVKNIQYF. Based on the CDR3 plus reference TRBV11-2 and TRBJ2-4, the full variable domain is EAGVAQSPRYKIIEKRQSVAFWCNPISGHATLYWYQQILGQGPKLLIQFQNNGVVDDSQLPKDRFSAERLKGVDSTLKIQPAKLEDSAVYLCASSLVPSGVKNIQYFGAGTRLSVL.

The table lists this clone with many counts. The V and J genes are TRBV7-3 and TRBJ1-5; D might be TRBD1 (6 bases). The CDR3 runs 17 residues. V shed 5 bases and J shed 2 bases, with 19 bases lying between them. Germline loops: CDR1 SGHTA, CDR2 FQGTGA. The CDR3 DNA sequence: TGTGCCAGCAGCCCACTAACAGGGAAAGGGGGCAATCAGCCCCAGCATTTT. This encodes CASSPLTGKGGNQPQHF.

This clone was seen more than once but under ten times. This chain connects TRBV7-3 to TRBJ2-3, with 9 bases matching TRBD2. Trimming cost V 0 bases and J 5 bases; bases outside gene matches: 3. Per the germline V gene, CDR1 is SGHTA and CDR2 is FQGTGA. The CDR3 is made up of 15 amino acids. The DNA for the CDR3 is TGTGCCAGCAGCTTAACGGGGCGGGAGGGAGATACGCAGTATTTT. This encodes CASSLTGREGDTQYF.

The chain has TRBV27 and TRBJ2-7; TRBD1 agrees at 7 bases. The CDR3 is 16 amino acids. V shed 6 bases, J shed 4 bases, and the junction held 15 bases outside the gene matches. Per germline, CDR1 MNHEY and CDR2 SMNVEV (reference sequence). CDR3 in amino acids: CASSDRAAQGLYEQYF. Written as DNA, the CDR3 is TGTGCCAGCAGCGACAGGGCGGCGCAGGGCTTGTACGAGCAGTACTTC.

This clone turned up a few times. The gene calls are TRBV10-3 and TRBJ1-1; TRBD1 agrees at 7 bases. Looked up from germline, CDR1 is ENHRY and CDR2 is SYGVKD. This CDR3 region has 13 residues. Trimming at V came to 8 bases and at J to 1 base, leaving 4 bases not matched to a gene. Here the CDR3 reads CAILGQKNTEAFF. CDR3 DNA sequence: TGTGCCATCCTGGGACAGAAGAACACTGAAGCTTTCTTT.

CDR3 in amino acids: CASSLAWGAGPPYEQYF. In nucleotides, the CDR3 is TGTGCCAGCAGCTTAGCGTGGGGTGCGGGACCGCCCTACGAGCAGTACTTC. The genes are TRBV7-8 and TRBJ2-7; the D gene is possibly TRBD2 (6 bases). Trimming took off 0 bases at V and 2 bases at J, with 17 bases between the two ends. The CDR3 runs to 17 residues. CDR1 and CDR2 from the germline V gene are SGHVS and FQNEAQ.

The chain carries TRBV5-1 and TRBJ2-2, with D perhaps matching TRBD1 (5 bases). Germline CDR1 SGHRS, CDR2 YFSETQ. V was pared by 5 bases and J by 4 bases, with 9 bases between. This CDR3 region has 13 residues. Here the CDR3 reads CASSRQGTGELFF. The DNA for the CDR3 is TGCGCCAGCAGTCGGCAGGGCACCGGGGAGCTGTTTTTT.

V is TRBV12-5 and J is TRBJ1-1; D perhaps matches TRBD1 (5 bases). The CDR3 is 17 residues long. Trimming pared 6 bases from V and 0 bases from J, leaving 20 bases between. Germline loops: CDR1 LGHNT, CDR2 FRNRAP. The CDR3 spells CASGFGGKTEMNTEAFF. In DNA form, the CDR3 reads TGTGCTAGTGGGTTTGGGGGGAAGACGGAGATGAACACTGAAGCTTTCTTT.

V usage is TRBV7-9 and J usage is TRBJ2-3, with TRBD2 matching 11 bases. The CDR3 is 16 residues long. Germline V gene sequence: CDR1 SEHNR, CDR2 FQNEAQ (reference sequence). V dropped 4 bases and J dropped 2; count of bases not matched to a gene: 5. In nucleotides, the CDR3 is TGTGCCAGCAGCTCCACGACTAGCGGGATCACAGATACGCAGTATTTT. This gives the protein CASSSTTSGITDTQYF.